A single sample gave rise to the 26 T cell receptor beta chains below, sequenced in a study of CD8 T cells in ankylosing spondylitis. From the 5' RACE reads, TCRdb called clonotypes with MiXCR, one entry per CDR3 protein. The table records over 700,000 distinct CDR3 sequences, 15% to 20% of them present only once. What these receptors recognize is not known. Study findings and constraints: In ankylosing spondylitis blood, a motif of roughly 8 highly homologous TCR beta variants appeared characteristic.

Sequenced: blood, either unsorted or a sorted T cell fraction (not recorded which). These receptors all stem from a male donor with ankylosing spondylitis.

This clonotype has more than one count but fewer than ten. The chain has TRBV5-1 and TRBJ2-1; 8 nucleotides align to TRBD1. CDR1 is SGHRS, CDR2 YFSETQ, per germline. The CDR3 consists of 16 residues. J lost 0 bases, V lost 4 bases, and 6 bases had no gene match. Written as DNA, the CDR3 is TGCGCCAGCAGCCATGGACAGGGAGTCTCCTACAATGAGCAGTTCTTC. It is translated as CASSHGQGVSYNEQFF.

This chain connects TRBV2 to TRBJ1-1; 8 positions agree with TRBD1. The CDR3 length is 14 residues. Trimming cost V 6 bases and J 2 bases; bases outside gene matches: 5. Germline-derived CDR1 and CDR2 are SNHLY and FYNNEI. The CDR3 nucleotides read TGTGCCAGCAGACAAACAGGGGGTAACACTGAAGCTTTCTTT. Protein product: CASRQTGGNTEAFF.

V gene TRBV6-2 or TRBV6-3 combines with J gene TRBJ2-5; no clear D. Trimming took 6 bases from V and 9 from J, leaving 20 bases between them. Per germline, CDR1 MNHEY and CDR2 SVGEGT. This CDR3 is 14 amino acids long. The DNA of the CDR3 is TGTGCCAGCAGCCAAGCAACCCCAGGTTTCCCCCAGTACTTC. This encodes CASSQATPGFPQYF.

The V and J genes are TRBV12-3 or TRBV12-4 and TRBJ1-2; weak D call: TRBD1 (5 bases). Trimming shortened V by 2 bases and J by 6 bases, and 16 bases separated the two germline ends. The CDR3 is 15 residues long. The CDR3 reads CASSLRAAGDNGYTF. CDR3 coding DNA: TGTGCCAGCAGTTTACGGGCGGCGGGGGATAATGGCTACACCTTC.

This clonotype came up a few times. The V and J genes are TRBV9 and TRBJ2-3; D may be TRBD1 (5 bases). V was pared by 0 bases and J by 3 bases, with 11 bases between. Germline V gene data show CDR1 as SGDLS and CDR2 as YYNGEE. The CDR3 contains 15 residues. As DNA, the CDR3 is TGTGCCAGCAGCGTAGATGGCAGACAGACAGATACGCAGTATTTT. Encoded protein: CASSVDGRQTDTQYF. The full variable domain, in which reference TRBV9 and TRBJ2-3 provide the parts outside the CDR3, is DSGVTQTPKHLITATGQRVTLRCSPRSGDLSVYWYQQSLDQGLQFLIQYYNGEERAKGNILERFSAQQFPDLHSELNLSSLELGDSALYFCASSVDGRQTDTQYFGPGTRLTVL.

CDR3 nucleotide sequence: TGCGCCAGCAGCTTACAGGTCAACAATGAGCAGTTCTTC. This sequence encodes CASSLQVNNEQFF. V usage is TRBV5-1 and J usage is TRBJ2-1, with a tentative D call TRBD1 (5 bases). V was cut by 2 bases and J by 5 bases, with 8 bases left in between. The V gene's germline CDR1 is SGHRS and CDR2 YFSETQ. This CDR3 is 13 amino acids long.

The chain uses TRBV6-1 and TRBJ1-1; D might be TRBD1 (5 bases). This CDR3 has 14 amino acids. CDR1 and CDR2 from the germline V gene are MNHNS and SASEGT. V was shortened by 8 bases and J by 8 bases, with 21 bases between the two germline ends. The CDR3: CASGRNRPPPEAFF. Written as DNA, the CDR3 is TGTGCCAGCGGGAGGAACAGGCCGCCCCCAGAAGCTTTCTTT.

In this sample, this clonotype turned up many times. CDR3 loop: CSVDIAGGPSETQYF. CDR3 in DNA: TGCAGCGTTGACATAGCGGGAGGGCCAAGTGAGACCCAGTACTTC. This chain connects TRBV29-1 to TRBJ2-5; 11 bases fit TRBD2. The length of the CDR3 is 15 residues. The germline gives CDR1 SQVTM, CDR2 ANQGSEA. The trim removed 3 bases at V and 5 bases at J, leaving 8 bases unmatched.

The table lists this clonotype with a few counts. The genes are TRBV12-3 or TRBV12-4 and TRBJ2-5, with D maybe TRBD2 (6 bases). V shed 7 bases and J shed 3 bases, with 15 bases lying between them. The CDR3 runs 14 residues. CDR3 amino acids: CASTRRGGKETQYF. The DNA for the CDR3 is TGTGCCAGCACCCGACGGGGCGGGAAAGAGACCCAGTACTTC.

There are many counts of this clonotype. V gene TRBV27 combines with J gene TRBJ1-1; no clear D gene. The germline CDR1 and CDR2 sequences are MNHEY and SMNVEV (reference sequence). Between the trimmed V and J ends, which lost 0 bases and 7 bases, there was a span of 9 bases. There are 13 residues in the CDR3. CDR3 coding DNA: TGTGCCAGCAGTTTATCGATGGGGATTGAAGCTTTCTTT. Translation: CASSLSMGIEAFF.

This clonotype was found a few times. The chain uses TRBV3-1 and TRBJ1-1; D is possibly TRBD1 (6 bases). The ends were cut back, 5 bases at V and 1 base at J, with 14 bases in the middle. CDR3 length: 15 amino acids. Germline CDR1 LGHDT, CDR2 YNNKEL (reference sequence). The DNA of the CDR3 is TGTGCCAGCAGCGGGGGAACAGGGTCGAACACTGAAGCTTTCTTT. Its translation: CASSGGTGSNTEAFF.

This chain links TRBV7-2 with TRBJ1-5, with unresolved D. Per the germline V gene, CDR1 is SGHTA and CDR2 is FQGNSA. V lost 2 bases, J lost 7 bases, and 15 bases lay in between. The CDR3 sequence is 15 residues long. Here the CDR3 reads CASSLWQASGQPQHF. CDR3 bases: TGTGCCAGCAGCTTATGGCAGGCCAGTGGCCAGCCCCAGCATTTT. Looking up the rest from reference TRBV7-2 and TRBJ1-5 gives the full variable domain: GAGVSQSPSNKVTEKGKDVELRCDPISGHTALYWYRQSLGQGLEFLIYFQGNSAPDKSGLPSDRFSAERTGGSVSTLTIQRTQQEDSAVYLCASSLWQASGQPQHFGDGTRLSIL.

This clonotype was observed a handful of times. V usage is TRBV12-3 or TRBV12-4 and J usage is TRBJ2-7; 10 positions match TRBD1. V shed 6 bases and J 2 bases; nucleotides not matched to a gene: 7. The CDR3 is 15 residues long. CDR3 in amino acids: CASSSLGTGAYEQYF. For the CDR3, the DNA is TGTGCCAGCAGCTCCTTAGGGACAGGGGCCTACGAGCAGTACTTC.

This clonotype was observed a handful of times. This rearrangement joins TRBV24-1 to TRBJ2-1; 14 bases match TRBD2. V shed 5 bases and J 4 bases; nucleotides not matched to a gene: 12. The CDR3 has 19 amino acids. Per germline, CDR1 KGHDR and CDR2 SFDVKD. The CDR3 sequence is CATSVPQGLAGEGYNEQFF. The CDR3 nucleotides are TGTGCCACCAGTGTTCCGCAGGGACTAGCGGGAGAGGGGTACAATGAGCAGTTCTTC.

This sequence joins TRBV20-1 and TRBJ2-5; 7 positions match TRBD2. V gave up 6 bases and J gave up 2 bases; unmatched junction bases: 9. The CDR3 is 14 residues long. In germline, CDR1 is DFQATT, CDR2 SNEGSKA (reference sequence). Here the CDR3 DNA reads TGCAGTGCCCAACTTAGCGGGCCTCAAGAGACCCAGTACTTC. Protein sequence: CSAQLSGPQETQYF.

In this sample, this clonotype turned up many times. The chain has TRBV12-3 or TRBV12-4 and TRBJ2-3; TRBD2 agrees at 14 bases. This CDR3 comprises 15 residues. V gave up 5 bases and J gave up 4 bases; unmatched junction bases: 2. The CDR3 DNA sequence: TGTGCCAGCAGTCAGACTAGCGGGAGGGCAGATACGCAGTATTTT. It specifies CASSQTSGRADTQYF.

This sequence joins TRBV6-5 and TRBJ2-6; D call uncertain. The V gene's germline CDR1 is MNHEY and CDR2 SVGAGI. This CDR3 region has 15 residues. Trimming left V 4 bases short and J 0 bases short, with 7 bases between. The CDR3 protein is CASSSIVSGANVLTF. CDR3 nucleotide sequence: TGTGCCAGCAGTTCGATTGTCTCTGGGGCCAACGTCCTGACTTTC.

This chain joins TRBV20-1 and TRBJ2-7; TRBD1 agrees at 12 bases. This CDR3 is built from 13 residues. V was clipped by 6 bases and J by 5 bases; unmatched bases: 5. Germline V CDR1 and CDR2: DFQATT, SNEGSKA (reference sequence). The CDR3, as DNA: TGCAGTGCACCCGGGACAGGGGGCGACGAGCAGTACTTC. Translation: CSAPGTGGDEQYF.

This clonotype came up once. This chain links TRBV12-3 or TRBV12-4 with TRBJ2-3; TRBD2 aligns across 13 bases. The V gene end was trimmed by 6 bases and the J gene end by 5 bases; junction bases not matched to a gene: 11. The CDR3 consists of 17 residues. DNA for the CDR3: TGTGCCAGCAGCCGCCCGGGACTAGCGGGACCGAGAGATACGCAGTATTTT. Its protein is CASSRPGLAGPRDTQYF.

This clonotype was seen ten or more times. This chain connects TRBV10-3 to TRBJ2-1; no reliable D call. Germline assignment: CDR1 ENHRY and CDR2 SYGVKD. The V end was cut by 0 bases, the J end by 7 bases, with 4 bases between. The CDR3 is made up of 12 amino acids. The CDR3 region has the DNA TGTGCCATCAGTGAGTCCCGGAATGAGCAGTTCTTC. It specifies CAISESRNEQFF.

V and J are TRBV6-2 or TRBV6-3 and TRBJ1-5, with 11 positions matching TRBD1. V shed 4 bases and J 5 bases; nucleotides not matched to a gene: 4. The CDR3 is 15 amino acids. CDR1 MNHEY and CDR2 SVGEGT come from the germline V gene. The CDR3 bases are TGTGCCAGCAGTTCCGGACAGGGGGCGGATCAGCCCCAGCATTTT. Its protein is CASSSGQGADQPQHF.

This rearrangement joins TRBV12-3 or TRBV12-4 to TRBJ2-3; TRBD2 matches at 7 bases. The CDR3 extends over 15 amino acids. Trimming removed 6 bases from V and 0 bases from J; junction bases left unmatched: 6. The chain's CDR3 is CASSRSGSSTDTQYF. DNA of the CDR3: TGTGCCAGCAGCCGTAGCGGGTCGAGCACAGATACGCAGTATTTT.

In its sample, this clonotype was seen many times. The V and J genes are TRBV12-3 or TRBV12-4 and TRBJ2-1, with 10 bases matching TRBD2. The CDR3 consists of 17 residues. Unmatched junction bases numbered 9, after V lost 6 bases and J lost 1 base. CDR3 sequence (DNA): TGTGCCAGCAGCCAACCACGACTAGCGGGTTCCTACAATGAGCAGTTCTTC. Protein sequence: CASSQPRLAGSYNEQFF.

V and J are TRBV20-1 and TRBJ2-3; the match to TRBD2 covers 7 bases. Germline loops: CDR1 DFQATT, CDR2 SNEGSKA (reference sequence). The CDR3 spans 14 residues. Trimming took 7 bases from V and 4 from J; bases not matched to a gene: 11. In nucleotides, the CDR3 is TGCAGTGTTCGGGAGCGGGGTTTTGCAGATACGCAGTATTTT. Amino acid sequence: CSVRERGFADTQYF.

The chain recombines TRBV2 with TRBJ1-5; 8 bases map to TRBD1. J gave up 5 bases and V 3 bases, and 0 bases lay outside the gene matches. The CDR3 totals 13 residues. Germline V gives CDR1 SNHLY, CDR2 FYNNEI. CDR3 protein: CASSDRGHQPQHF. In nucleotides, the CDR3 is TGTGCCAGCAGTGACAGGGGGCATCAGCCCCAGCATTTT.

The V gene is TRBV19, the J gene TRBJ1-5; possibly TRBD1 for D (5 bases). The CDR3 spans 12 residues. Germline-derived CDR1 and CDR2 are LNHDA and SQIVND (reference sequence). The V and J ends lost 7 bases and 9 bases respectively, with 13 bases between them. CDR3 loop: CASTKTGGPQHF. DNA for the CDR3: TGTGCCAGTACCAAGACGGGGGGGCCCCAGCATTTT. Combining the CDR3 with reference TRBV19 and TRBJ1-5 gives the whole variable domain DGGITQSPKYLFRKEGQNVTLSCEQNLNHDAMYWYRQDPGQGLRLIYYSQIVNDFQKGDIAEGYSVSREKKESFPLTVTSAQKNPTAFYLCASTKTGGPQHFGDGTRLSIL.